The present T cell receptor (beta chain) was sequenced within a study of blood T cells in healthy people across ages. Study-level points and caveats: Diversity was higher, and naive CD4+ cells more numerous, in long-lived donors than in aged donors.

There were at least 5.5 micrograms of total RNA extracted from every sample. Germline values: CDR1 SGHTA, CDR2 FQGNSA. Trimming left V 2 bases short and J 1 base short, with 12 bases between. CDR3 length equals 15 residues. Comment on this clonotype: The antigen is not known.

Through a sample-barcoded 5' primer and a J-beta primer mix, a second PCR was run for 7 to 11 cycles. A template-switch adaptor that had 12 random nucleotides put a tag on each cDNA molecule. Paired-end reads containing CDR3 totaled no fewer than 3 million for each sample. TCRdb called the 5' RACE reads again in MiXCR, with one record for every CDR3 protein. The sample has approximately 800,000 distinct CDR3 sequences, less than 80% seen once. Sequenced sample: blood. The clonotype was recovered from a young man in good health. The chain links TRBV7-2 to TRBJ2-7, with a weak D call TRBD1 (6 bases). The CDR3 nucleotides read TGTGCCAGCAGCTTAACAGGGTCCGGATCCTACGAGCAGTACTTC. Protein sequence: CASSLTGSGSYEQYF. The variable domain in full, completed from reference TRBV7-2 and TRBJ2-7, reads GAGVSQSPSNKVTEKGKDVELRCDPISGHTALYWYRQSLGQGLEFLIYFQGNSAPDKSGLPSDRFSAERTGGSVSTLTIQRTQQEDSAVYLCASSLTGSGSYEQYFGPGTRLTVT.